This TCR beta chain was sequenced in a study of graft-versus-host responses after intestinal transplantation. Study as a whole: Every recipient underwent anti-thymocyte globulin induction, then tacrolimus and steroids for approximately 3 years.

Clones were sequenced by immunoSEQ multiplex PCR, and TCRdb holds only the in-frame ones, with some missing. The sample lists tens of thousands of clones, roughly 91% seen once, with 2% to 2.5% in the top ten. Details on this clone: No antigen is known for it.

The CDR3 has 14 amino acids. V lost 6 bases, J lost 5 bases, and 17 bases lay in between. The germline gives CDR1 MNHNS, CDR2 SASEGT. The V call is TRBV6-1, the J call TRBJ2-7; tentative D call: TRBD1 (5 bases). The sequences come from unstimulated CD8+ T cells sorted from spleen or lymph node cells, collected before intestinal transplant. This TCR was recovered from a human donor who received an intestinal transplant. The DNA of the CDR3 is TGTGCCAGCAGAGACCCGGACACCCCCCACGAGCAGTACTTC. Amino acid sequence: CASRDPDTPHEQYF.